This T cell receptor beta chain comes out of a study of CD8+CD57+ T cells in acquired aplastic anemia. Regarding the study as a whole: The number of CD8+ CDR3 sequences shared by patients and controls was twenty-nine. Between the patient and control groups, CD8+ Simpson's diversity did not differ significantly.

Template material for TCR beta VDJ and CDR3 profiling consisted of genomic DNA. TCRdb independently ran MiXCR on the reads; one entry per CDR3 protein. The sample carries about 160,000 distinct CDR3 sequences, 45% to 50% recorded once. The CDR3 totals 11 residues. CDR1 and CDR2 (germline): SQVTM, ANQGSEA. Trimming stripped 5 bases from V and 3 bases from J, with 7 bases between. This clonotype was recorded many times. Its target is unknown. The patients chosen for sequencing had shown expansion of CD8+CD57+ cells (detected by flow cytometry). Among the patients, all had severe acquired aplastic anemia. The study sampled blood from patients who had received no therapy.

The chain is built from TRBV29-1 and TRBJ1-1; D remains unclear. The receptor comes from a human donor with aplastic anemia. The specimen sequenced was sorted CD4+, CD8+, or CD8+CD57+ T cells (not recorded which) from PBMCs. The CDR3 here is CSVRADTEAFF. The DNA for the CDR3 is TGCAGCGTTAGGGCCGACACTGAAGCTTTCTTT.